This T cell receptor (beta chain) emerged from a study of early T cells in non-severe SARS-CoV-2 infection. Across the study: Bulk RNA from unsorted whole blood was sequenced; chains were unpaired. Study findings and constraints: Anti-spike CD8 responses were favored by VDJdb matching, which missed private and CD4 specificities.

This clonotype was picked up a small number of times. The antigen remains undetermined. Unique molecular identifiers (one per individual cDNA molecule) were attached. One entry per CDR3 protein, called by TCRdb with MiXCR from the 5' RACE reads. The repertoire holds 71,000 or so distinct CDR3 sequences, with approximately 13% as singletons. The TCR sequence derives from an adult who was a healthcare worker with PCR-confirmed SARS-CoV-2 infection or an uninfected control (not recorded which). Source material: whole blood.

Written as DNA, the CDR3 is TGCAGTGCTAGGGACACAGGGGTCAATTCACCCCTCCACTTT. It is translated as CSARDTGVNSPLHF. This chain uses TRBV20-1 with TRBJ1-6; TRBD1 matches at 7 bases. There are 14 residues in the CDR3. V lost 3 bases, J lost 7 bases, and 6 bases stayed unmatched. Germline V gene sequence: CDR1 DFQATT, CDR2 SNEGSKA (reference sequence).